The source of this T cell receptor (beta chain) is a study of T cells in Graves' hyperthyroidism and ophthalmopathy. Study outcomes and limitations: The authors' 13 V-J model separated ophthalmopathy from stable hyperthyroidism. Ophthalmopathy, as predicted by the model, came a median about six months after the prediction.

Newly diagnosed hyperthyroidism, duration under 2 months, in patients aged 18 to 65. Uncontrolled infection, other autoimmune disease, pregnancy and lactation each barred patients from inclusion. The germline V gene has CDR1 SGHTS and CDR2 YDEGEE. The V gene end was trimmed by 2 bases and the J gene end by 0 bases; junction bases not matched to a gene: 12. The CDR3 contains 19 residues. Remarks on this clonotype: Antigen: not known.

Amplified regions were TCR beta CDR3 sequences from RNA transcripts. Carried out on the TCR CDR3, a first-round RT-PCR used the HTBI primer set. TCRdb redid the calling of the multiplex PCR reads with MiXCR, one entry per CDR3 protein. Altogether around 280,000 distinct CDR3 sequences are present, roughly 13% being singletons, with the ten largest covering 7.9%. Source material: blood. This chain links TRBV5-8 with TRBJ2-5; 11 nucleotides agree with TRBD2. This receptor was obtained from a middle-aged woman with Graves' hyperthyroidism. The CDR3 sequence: CASSLDWVSGRVNQETQYF. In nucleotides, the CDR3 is TGTGCCAGCAGCTTAGATTGGGTTAGCGGGAGGGTTAACCAAGAGACCCAGTACTTC.